These T cell receptor beta chains were read from a single sample in a study of shared clonotypes between healthy human individuals. TCRdb keeps only in-frame clones here, not all; method: immunoSEQ multiplex PCR. This table holds 97,000 or so clones, approximately 51% found once. The sequenced sample was PBMCs. The receptors stem from a woman between 40 and 55 years old in good health. Some clones in this sample may be carry-over from other donors' samples. CDR3s include the opening cysteine and the closing phenylalanine or tryptophan. D genes are given only for firm matches. Expanded clones get a size class; other rows say once, few or many, or leave the size out.

j_call,clone_size,d_call,v_call,cdr3_aa,cdr3_nt
TRBJ2-1,NA,NA,TRBV7-3,CASSLIGSGLVNEQFF,TGTGCCAGCAGCTTAATCGGTTCAGGGTTAGTCAATGAGCAGTTCTTC
TRBJ2-5,once,NA,TRBV4-2,CASSQDGGLTETQYF,TGTGCCAGCAGCCAAGATGGGGGACTGACGGAGACCCAGTACTTC
TRBJ1-4,NA,NA,TRBV7-8,CASSPGLRRANEKLFF,TGCGCCAGCAGCCCCGGACTACGGAGGGCGAATGAAAAACTGTTTTTT
TRBJ2-6,few,NA,TRBV4-3,CASSQEASRRVHSGANVLTF,TGCGCCAGCAGCCAAGAGGCTAGCCGCCGAGTGCACTCTGGGGCCAACGTCCTGACTTTC
TRBJ2-7,NA,NA,TRBV18,CASSAGGYEQYF,TGTGCCAGCTCTGCGGGTGGGTACGAGCAGTACTTC
TRBJ2-7,NA,TRBD1,TRBV5-5,CASSFTVGTVLNYEQYF,TGTGCCAGCAGCTTTACGGTGGGGACAGTACTAAATTACGAGCAGTACTTC
TRBJ2-1,NA,NA,TRBV5-1,CASSQPGSDYNEQFF,TGCGCCAGCAGCCAACCCGGGAGTGACTACAATGAGCAGTTCTTC
TRBJ1-2,NA,NA,TRBV7-9,CASSRILRARQEALGGYTF,TGTGCCAGCAGCCGTATCCTTAGGGCTCGACAAGAGGCACTTGGAGGCTACACCTTC
TRBJ2-5,NA,TRBD2,TRBV9,CASSSGLAGGGTQYF,TGTGCCAGCAGCTCGGGACTAGCGGGAGGAGGGACCCAGTACTTC
TRBJ1-1,NA,TRBD1,TRBV5-6,CASSSGTGTEAFF,TGTGCCAGCAGCTCCGGGACAGGCACTGAAGCTTTCTTT
TRBJ2-1,once,NA,TRBV5-1,CASSLAAGSYNEQFF,TGCGCCAGCAGCTTGGCGGCAGGCTCCTACAATGAGCAGTTCTTC
TRBJ2-7,NA,NA,TRBV5-1,CASSEAGLGYEQYF,TGCGCCAGCAGCGAGGCAGGGCTTGGGTACGAGCAGTACTTC